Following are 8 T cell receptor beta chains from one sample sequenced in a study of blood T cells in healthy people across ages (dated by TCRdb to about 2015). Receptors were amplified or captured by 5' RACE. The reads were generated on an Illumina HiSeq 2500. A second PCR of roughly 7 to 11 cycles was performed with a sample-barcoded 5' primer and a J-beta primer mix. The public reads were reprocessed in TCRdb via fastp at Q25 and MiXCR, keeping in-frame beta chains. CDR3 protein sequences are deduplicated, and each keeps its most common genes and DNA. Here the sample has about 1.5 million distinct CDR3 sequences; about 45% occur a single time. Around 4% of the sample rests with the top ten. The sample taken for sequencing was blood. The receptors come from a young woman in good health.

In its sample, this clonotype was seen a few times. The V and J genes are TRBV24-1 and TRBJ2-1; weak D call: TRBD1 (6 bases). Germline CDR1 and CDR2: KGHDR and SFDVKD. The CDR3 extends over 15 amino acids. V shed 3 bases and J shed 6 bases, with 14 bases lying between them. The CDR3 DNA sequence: TGTGCCACCAGTGATGGCGACAGGATGGGCAATGAGCAGTTCTTC. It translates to CATSDGDRMGNEQFF.

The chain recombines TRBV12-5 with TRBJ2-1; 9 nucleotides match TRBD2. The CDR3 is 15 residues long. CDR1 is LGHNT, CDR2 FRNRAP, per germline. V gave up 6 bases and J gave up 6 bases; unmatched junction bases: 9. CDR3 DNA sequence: TGTGCTAGTGGCCCAAGCGGGGGGCCACTCAATGAGCAGTTCTTC. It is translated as CASGPSGGPLNEQFF.

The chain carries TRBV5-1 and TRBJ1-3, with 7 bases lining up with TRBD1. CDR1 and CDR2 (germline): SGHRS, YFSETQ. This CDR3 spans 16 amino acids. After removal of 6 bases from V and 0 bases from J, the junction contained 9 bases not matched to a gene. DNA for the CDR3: TGCGCCAGCAACTCGCCAGGGGGAACCTCTGGAAACACCATATATTTT. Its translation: CASNSPGGTSGNTIYF. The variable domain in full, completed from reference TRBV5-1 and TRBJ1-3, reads KAGVTQTPRYLIKTRGQQVTLSCSPISGHRSVSWYQQTPGQGLQFLFEYFSETQRNKGNFPGRFSGRQFSNSRSEMNVSTLELGDSALYLCASNSPGGTSGNTIYFGEGSWLTVV.

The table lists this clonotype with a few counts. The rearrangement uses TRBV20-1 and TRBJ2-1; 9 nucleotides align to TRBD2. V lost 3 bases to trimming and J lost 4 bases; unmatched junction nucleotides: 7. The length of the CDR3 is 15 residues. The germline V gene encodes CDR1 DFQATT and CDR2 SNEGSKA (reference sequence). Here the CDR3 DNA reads TGCAGTGCTAGGCCTTTAGCGGGAGTTTACAATGAGCAGTTCTTC. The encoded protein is CSARPLAGVYNEQFF.

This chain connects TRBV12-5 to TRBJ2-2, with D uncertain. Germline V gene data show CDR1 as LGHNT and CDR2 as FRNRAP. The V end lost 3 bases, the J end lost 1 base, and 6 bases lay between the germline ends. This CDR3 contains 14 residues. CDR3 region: CASGLTLNTGELFF. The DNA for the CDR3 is TGTGCTAGTGGTTTAACACTGAACACCGGGGAGCTGTTTTTT.

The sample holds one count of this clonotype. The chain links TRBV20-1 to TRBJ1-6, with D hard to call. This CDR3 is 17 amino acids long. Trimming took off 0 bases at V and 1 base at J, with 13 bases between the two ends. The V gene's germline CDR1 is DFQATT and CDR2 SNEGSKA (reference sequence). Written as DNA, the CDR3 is TGCAGTGCTAGAGATCGGATAGGCGGATCCTATAATTCACCCCTCCACTTT. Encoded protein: CSARDRIGGSYNSPLHF.

The CDR3 bases are TGCAGTGCTAGGGTAAACAGGGGATATGAAAAACTGTTTTTT. It specifies CSARVNRGYEKLFF. V and J are TRBV20-1 and TRBJ1-4, with 7 bases that match TRBD1. CDR1 and CDR2 (germline): DFQATT, SNEGSKA (reference sequence). The CDR3 length is 14 residues. J was trimmed by 6 bases and V by 3 bases; bases with no gene match: 7.

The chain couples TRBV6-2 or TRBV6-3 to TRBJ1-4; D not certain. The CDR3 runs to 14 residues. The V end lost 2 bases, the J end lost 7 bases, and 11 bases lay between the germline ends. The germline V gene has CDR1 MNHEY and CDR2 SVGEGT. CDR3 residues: CASSYLDRPEKLFF. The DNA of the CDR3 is TGTGCCAGCAGTTACCTGGACCGGCCTGAAAAACTGTTTTTT.